This T cell receptor beta chain was sequenced during a study of cytomegalovirus exposure and HLA in healthy donors. Study conclusions and caveats: In a later analysis, several top co-occurrence clusters appeared linked to parvovirus B19, influenza, CMV and Epstein-Barr virus. With later analysis, a missense DCLRE1C variant became linked to TCR beta V- and J-gene trimming.

Germline V gene data show CDR1 as SEHNR and CDR2 as FQNEAQ (reference sequence). V shed 0 bases, J shed 1 base, and the junction held 0 bases outside the gene matches. The CDR3 totals 15 residues. Worth noting for this clone: Antigen unknown.

PCR used 60 Vbeta primers and 13 Jbeta primers. Assay used: immunoSEQ multiplex PCR; TCRdb lists only in-frame clones, some missing. Of around 95,000 clones listed, 75% to 85% are singletons. Sequenced: PBMCs. The receptor was isolated from a man aged 25-45 years in good health and CMV-seropositive. V is TRBV7-9 and J is TRBJ1-5; TRBD1 matches at 7 bases. CDR3 nucleotides: TGTGCCAGCAGCTTAGCAGGGGGCAGCAATCAGCCCCAGCATTTT. It encodes CASSLAGGSNQPQHF.